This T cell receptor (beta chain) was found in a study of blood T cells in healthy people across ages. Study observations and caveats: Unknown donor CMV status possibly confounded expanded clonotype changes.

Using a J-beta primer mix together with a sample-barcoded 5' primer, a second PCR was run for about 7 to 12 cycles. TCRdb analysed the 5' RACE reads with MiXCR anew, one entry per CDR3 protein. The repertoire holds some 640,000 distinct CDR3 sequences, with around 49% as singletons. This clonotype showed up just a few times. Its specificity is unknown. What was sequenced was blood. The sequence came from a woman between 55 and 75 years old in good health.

CDR3 sequence (DNA): TGTGCCATCAGTGAGCAGGGACACAACTCCTACGAGCAGTACTTC. Its protein product is CAISEQGHNSYEQYF. The rearrangement links TRBV10-3 to TRBJ2-7; D may be TRBD1 (6 bases). The CDR3 has 15 residues. Trimming took 2 bases from V and 0 from J, leaving 11 bases between them. The germline gives CDR1 ENHRY, CDR2 SYGVKD.